This T cell receptor beta chain was found in a study of read filtering for tumor transcriptome and immune sequencing. This CDR3 has 16 residues. V was shortened by 4 bases and J by 2 bases, with 16 bases between the two germline ends. Germline CDR1 is SGDLS and CDR2 is YYNGEE. This clonotype was detected many times. Molecular barcoded adaptors covering alpha/delta and beta/gamma chains were used on approximately 400 ng RNA. TCRdb analysed the reads with MiXCR anew, one entry per CDR3 protein. The sample contains more than 35,000 distinct CDR3 sequences, 11% to 15% of which appear only once. Sequencing used a population of CD138-negative cells sorted from bone marrow. The chain uses TRBV9 and TRBJ2-1; D tentatively reads TRBD1 or TRBD2 (5 bases each). The source of this sequence is a donor aged 40 or over with multiple myeloma. In DNA, the CDR3 is TGTGCCAGCAGCCCCCACGGGACGTACGCCTACAATGAGCAGTTCTTC. It yields the protein CASSPHGTYAYNEQFF. Variable domain in full (rest from reference TRBV9 and TRBJ2-1): DSGVTQTPKHLITATGQRVTLRCSPRSGDLSVYWYQQSLDQGLQFLIQYYNGEERAKGNILERFSAQQFPDLHSELNLSSLELGDSALYFCASSPHGTYAYNEQFFGPGTRLTVL.